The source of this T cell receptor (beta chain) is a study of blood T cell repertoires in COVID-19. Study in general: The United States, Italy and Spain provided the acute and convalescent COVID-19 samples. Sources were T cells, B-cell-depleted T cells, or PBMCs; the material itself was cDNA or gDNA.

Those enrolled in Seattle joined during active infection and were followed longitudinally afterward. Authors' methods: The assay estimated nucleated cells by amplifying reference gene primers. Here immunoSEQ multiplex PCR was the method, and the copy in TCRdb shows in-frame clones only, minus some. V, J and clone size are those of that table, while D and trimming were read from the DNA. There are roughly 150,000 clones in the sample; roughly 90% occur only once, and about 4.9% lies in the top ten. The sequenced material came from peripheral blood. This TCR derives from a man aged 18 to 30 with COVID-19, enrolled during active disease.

The CDR3: CASSIGQAYEQYF. The CDR3 DNA follows: TGTGCCAGTAGTATCGGACAAGCCTACGAGCAGTACTTC. The V gene is TRBV19, the J gene TRBJ2-7, with a tentative D call TRBD1 (5 bases). The CDR3 has 13 residues. V lost 3 bases, J lost 2 bases, and 8 bases lay in between. Per germline, CDR1 LNHDA and CDR2 SQIVND (reference sequence).